The 31 T cell receptor beta chains listed next were all sequenced from one sample in a study of response to subunit inactivated influenza vaccine. Via MiXCR, TCRdb re-called the RT-PCR reads, giving one row per CDR3 protein. The sample records more than 550,000 distinct CDR3 sequences, around 10% being singletons. The same specimen was also included in a second study, on T cells expressing NK-cell markers. That report notes: The cDNA for TCR beta came from 5'RACE template switching with UMIs.

The specimen comprised PBMCs from blood, sampled on the day of vaccination. Every receptor here comes from a man aged 50-59 years who received an inactivated influenza vaccine.

V usage is TRBV29-1 and J usage is TRBJ2-3; 7 bases agree with TRBD1. CDR3 size: 14 residues. The junction had 5 bases not matched to a gene; V was cut back by 1 base and J by 4 bases. The germline gives CDR1 SQVTM, CDR2 ANQGSEA. The CDR3 DNA is TGCAGCGTTGAAGGGGCCCAGGGGGCAGATACGCAGTATTTT. It translates to CSVEGAQGADTQYF.

The chain recombines TRBV5-1 with TRBJ2-7; the match to TRBD2 covers 7 bases. The germline V gene encodes CDR1 SGHRS and CDR2 YFSETQ. This CDR3 contains 14 residues. The V and J ends lost 6 bases and 3 bases, in that order; junction bases with no gene match: 9. CDR3 amino acids: CASKRGQTDYEQYF. CDR3 DNA sequence: TGCGCCAGCAAGCGGGGCCAGACAGACTACGAGCAGTACTTC.

This clonotype has only a few counts. V is TRBV3-1 and J is TRBJ1-1, with D possibly being TRBD1 (5 bases). CDR1 and CDR2 from the germline V gene are LGHDT and YNNKEL (reference sequence). CDR3 length equals 16 residues. V was cut by 1 base and J by 10 bases, with 22 bases left in between. As DNA, the CDR3 is TGTGCCAGCAGCCAAGTCCGTCTCGGGGGGAAGGTTAGAGCTTTCTTT. Protein sequence: CASSQVRLGGKVRAFF.

The chain employs TRBV19 and TRBJ2-5; 7 bases align to TRBD2. Germline V gene sequence: CDR1 LNHDA, CDR2 SQIVND (reference sequence). CDR3 length: 16 amino acids. Unmatched junction bases numbered 8, after V lost 2 bases and J lost 2 bases. The CDR3 region is CASSISAGETQETQYF. The CDR3 DNA reads as TGTGCCAGTAGTATATCGGCGGGAGAAACTCAAGAGACCCAGTACTTC.

J is TRBJ2-5 and V is TRBV3-1, with D possibly being TRBD1 or TRBD2 (5 bases each). The CDR3 is 14 residues long. Germline V lookup: CDR1 LGHDT, CDR2 YNNKEL (reference sequence). The germline V and J ends were trimmed by 1 base and 5 bases, with 11 bases remaining between them. CDR3 in amino acids: CASSQGWGLETQYF. In DNA form, the CDR3 reads TGTGCCAGCAGCCAAGGTTGGGGGTTGGAGACCCAGTACTTC.

The chain employs TRBV20-1 and TRBJ2-4; a weak D match, TRBD1 (6 bases). The ends were cut back, 1 base at V and 0 bases at J, with 16 bases in the middle. The CDR3 runs 17 residues. Per germline, CDR1 DFQATT and CDR2 SNEGSKA (reference sequence). The CDR3 reads CSARGNRANLAKNIQYF. CDR3 nucleotide sequence: TGCAGTGCTAGAGGAAACAGGGCCAACCTAGCCAAAAACATTCAGTACTTC.

J is TRBJ2-7 and V is TRBV7-9; 7 bases fit TRBD1. The germline gives CDR1 SEHNR, CDR2 FQNEAQ (reference sequence). The CDR3 runs to 16 residues. V was pared by 5 bases and J by 2 bases, with 12 bases of the junction left unmatched. This CDR3 is CASSPRTGTEPYEQYF. For the CDR3, the DNA is TGTGCCAGCAGCCCGCGGACCGGGACAGAGCCCTACGAGCAGTACTTC. The variable domain in full, completed from reference TRBV7-9 and TRBJ2-7, reads DTGVSQNPRHKITKRGQNVTFRCDPISEHNRLYWYRQTLGQGPEFLTYFQNEAQLEKSRLLSDRFSAERPKGSFSTLEIQRTEQGDSAMYLCASSPRTGTEPYEQYFGPGTRLTVT.

The chain links TRBV10-3 to TRBJ2-1; TRBD2 agrees at 12 bases. This CDR3 comprises 16 residues. Germline-derived CDR1 and CDR2 are ENHRY and SYGVKD. After removal of 4 bases from V and 8 bases from J, the junction contained 9 bases not matched to a gene. The CDR3 spells CAISGAGLAGVDEQFF. DNA for the CDR3: TGTGCCATCAGTGGCGCGGGACTAGCGGGCGTCGATGAGCAGTTCTTC.

Many counts were recorded for this clonotype. The gene calls are TRBV28 and TRBJ2-3; 9 nucleotides align to TRBD1. CDR1 and CDR2 from the germline V gene are MDHEN and SYDVKM. Losses at the gene ends were 5 bases for V and 2 bases for J; bases not matched to a gene: 8. The CDR3 has 16 residues. Here the CDR3 reads CASSATGTGPTDTQYF. CDR3 DNA sequence: TGTGCCAGCAGTGCGACCGGGACAGGGCCCACAGATACGCAGTATTTT.

This clonotype appeared a few times. V and J are TRBV12-3 or TRBV12-4 and TRBJ1-2, with 9 nucleotides matching TRBD1. V lost 5 bases to trimming and J lost 7 bases; unmatched junction nucleotides: 8. The CDR3 is made up of 14 amino acids. This CDR3 reads CASSGFRDRVGYTF. The CDR3 bases are TGTGCCAGCAGTGGATTCCGGGACAGGGTTGGCTACACCTTC.

The chain joins TRBV27 to TRBJ1-5; no reliable D call. The germline V gene encodes CDR1 MNHEY and CDR2 SMNVEV (reference sequence). V was pared by 4 bases and J by 2 bases, with 9 bases between. The CDR3 loop spans 14 amino acids. CDR3 coding DNA: TGTGCCAGCAGTTCTTACAATGGCAATCAGCCCCAGCATTTT. Its protein product is CASSSYNGNQPQHF.

V and J are TRBV6-2 or TRBV6-3 and TRBJ2-7, with 7 bases fitting TRBD1. In germline, CDR1 is MNHEY, CDR2 SVGEGT. J lost 6 bases, V lost 6 bases, and 2 bases had no gene match. This CDR3 contains 11 residues. The DNA for the CDR3 is TGTGCCAGCAGAAGACAGGGCGAGCAGTACTTC. This codes for CASRRQGEQYF.

This clonotype was counted a few times. V and J are TRBV11-2 and TRBJ2-1; perhaps TRBD1 as D (7 bases). Germline V gene lookup returns CDR1 SGHAT and CDR2 FQNNGV. V shed 1 base and J shed 7 bases, with 23 bases lying between them. The CDR3 runs to 18 residues. Written as DNA, the CDR3 is TGTGCCAGCAGCTTAGGCCCTAGTCCAGGGGGGTATAGGAATGAGCAGTTCTTC. Translating gives CASSLGPSPGGYRNEQFF.

This clonotype was detected a few times. This chain connects TRBV5-1 to TRBJ1-1, with a weak D call TRBD1 (6 bases). CDR3 length: 15 amino acids. The ends were cut back, 0 bases at V and 6 bases at J, with 15 bases in the middle. Germline V gene sequence: CDR1 SGHRS, CDR2 YFSETQ. The CDR3 sequence: CASSLGGLRGPEAFF. Written as DNA, the CDR3 is TGCGCCAGCAGCTTGGGGGGCCTCAGGGGTCCTGAAGCTTTCTTT.

CDR3 sequence reads: CASSLYRAYEQYF. The DNA for the CDR3 is TGTGCCAGCAGTTTGTACAGAGCCTACGAGCAGTACTTC. J is TRBJ2-7 and V is TRBV12-3 or TRBV12-4; D call uncertain. There are 13 residues in the CDR3. The V end was cut by 3 bases, the J end by 2 bases, with 8 bases between.

This clonotype was observed a handful of times. The chain combines TRBV7-9 with TRBJ2-1; TRBD2 matches at 8 bases. The J segment lost 6 bases and the V segment lost 1 base, leaving 8 bases of the junction unmatched. Germline CDR1 is SEHNR and CDR2 is FQNEAQ (reference sequence). This CDR3 has 16 amino acids. The CDR3 DNA reads as TGTGCCAGCAGCTTAGATCTGGCTAGCGGGTTCAATGAGCAGTTCTTC. This gives the protein CASSLDLASGFNEQFF.

V is TRBV11-1 and J is TRBJ2-1; 15 nucleotides align to TRBD2. V dropped 2 bases and J dropped 9; count of bases not matched to a gene: 11. CDR3 size: 18 residues. CDR1 is SGHAT, CDR2 FQDESV, per germline (reference sequence). The CDR3 here is CASSLSRGLAGGLSEQFF. Written as DNA, the CDR3 is TGTGCCAGCAGCTTATCGCGGGGACTAGCGGGAGGCCTATCTGAGCAGTTCTTC.

This clonotype was counted between two and nine times. The chain is built from TRBV2 and TRBJ2-7; no reliable D call. Trimming shortened V by 4 bases and J by 3 bases, and 7 bases separated the two germline ends. Germline CDR1 is SNHLY and CDR2 is FYNNEI. This CDR3 spans 12 amino acids. The CDR3 region is CASSVDIYEQYF. The CDR3 nucleotides are TGTGCCAGCAGTGTAGACATCTACGAGCAGTACTTC.

This clonotype was observed a few times. The chain carries TRBV29-1 and TRBJ1-3, with D possibly matching TRBD1 (5 bases). The CDR3 runs to 12 residues. The V gene lost 4 bases and the J gene lost 3 bases, with 7 bases spanning the gap. Germline V gives CDR1 SQVTM, CDR2 ANQGSEA. The CDR3, as DNA: TGCAGCGTTGGCCAGGGTGGAAACACCATATATTTT. Translated: CSVGQGGNTIYF.

This sequence joins TRBV6-6 and TRBJ2-5; D is unclear. Deletions cut 10 bases from V and 4 bases from J, with 13 bases between. CDR1 and CDR2 from the germline V gene are MNHNY and SVGAGI (reference sequence). The CDR3 totals 12 residues. CDR3 loop: CATTPGVETQYF. The CDR3 DNA is TGTGCCACCACCCCCGGCGTAGAGACCCAGTACTTC.

This clonotype came up a few times. The chain links TRBV20-1 to TRBJ2-1; TRBD1 agrees at 11 bases. This CDR3 region has 13 residues. Germline trimming cut 3 bases from V and 10 bases from J; bases unmatched to any gene: 5. Germline V lookup: CDR1 DFQATT, CDR2 SNEGSKA (reference sequence). The CDR3 nucleotides read TGCAGTGCTAGCCGGGACAGGGGGATCGAGCAGTTCTTC. This gives the protein CSASRDRGIEQFF.

In this sample, this clonotype turned up a few times. The chain couples TRBV3-1 to TRBJ1-1; no definite D call. The V gene's germline CDR1 is LGHDT and CDR2 YNNKEL (reference sequence). The CDR3 is made up of 12 amino acids. V lost 0 bases and J 7 bases, leaving 6 bases between the germline ends. The DNA of the CDR3 is TGTGCCAGCAGCCAAGAATCGGGTGAAGCTTTCTTT. This sequence encodes CASSQESGEAFF.

This clonotype was counted at least ten times. The V gene is TRBV9, the J gene TRBJ2-7, with 7 bases identical to TRBD2. Germline V lookup: CDR1 SGDLS, CDR2 YYNGEE. The CDR3 runs 14 residues. The J segment lost 3 bases and the V segment lost 4 bases, leaving 7 bases of the junction unmatched. The CDR3 loop is CASSHGKRGYEQYF. CDR3 DNA: TGTGCCAGCAGCCATGGTAAGCGGGGCTACGAGCAGTACTTC.

A few counts support this clonotype. V usage is TRBV20-1 and J usage is TRBJ2-1, with 15 bases that match TRBD2. This CDR3 is 20 amino acids long. V gave up 0 bases and J gave up 3 bases; unmatched junction bases: 12. CDR1 and CDR2 from the germline V gene are DFQATT and SNEGSKA (reference sequence). Here the CDR3 reads CSARDRPGTSGRLNYNEQFF. In DNA, the CDR3 is TGCAGTGCTAGAGATAGGCCCGGGACTAGCGGGAGGCTCAACTACAATGAGCAGTTCTTC.

This chain joins TRBV20-1 and TRBJ2-2; D may be TRBD2 (6 bases). The germline CDR1 and CDR2 sequences are DFQATT and SNEGSKA (reference sequence). The CDR3 is made up of 14 amino acids. Deletions cut 3 bases from V and 6 bases from J, with 14 bases between. In DNA form, the CDR3 reads TGCAGTGCTAGCGCCGGGACTCCGTCCGGGGAGCTGTTTTTT. The encoded protein is CSASAGTPSGELFF.

This clonotype has at least ten counts. V is TRBV6-2 or TRBV6-3 and J is TRBJ1-1, with D unresolved. V lost 3 bases, J lost 4 bases, and 12 bases lay in between. The CDR3 sequence is 14 residues long. Germline CDR1 reads MNHEY; CDR2 reads SVGEGT. The CDR3 sequence is CASSYFRVSTEAFF. The CDR3 DNA reads TGTGCCAGCAGTTATTTTCGGGTTAGCACTGAAGCTTTCTTT.

The chain carries TRBV20-1 and TRBJ1-2; 8 nucleotides align to TRBD1. Germline lookup yields CDR1 DFQATT and CDR2 SNEGSKA (reference sequence). Trimming took 3 bases from V and 4 from J; bases not matched to a gene: 13. The CDR3 has 16 residues. The chain's CDR3 is CSASLTGQGGVYGYTF. The CDR3 coding sequence is TGCAGTGCTAGCCTAACCGGACAGGGAGGAGTCTATGGCTACACCTTC.

This clonotype was detected only a few times. This chain links TRBV7-2 with TRBJ2-1; D is undetermined. This CDR3 has 17 amino acids. In germline, CDR1 is SGHTA, CDR2 FQGNSA. V dropped 4 bases and J dropped 0 bases, with 16 bases sitting between them. The CDR3 DNA reads TGTGCCAGCAGCTCGTCGCCAGCCCAGAGCTCCTACAATGAGCAGTTCTTC. It encodes CASSSSPAQSSYNEQFF.

This clonotype has a handful of counts. This sequence joins TRBV6-1 and TRBJ1-3, with TRBD1 matching 9 bases. This CDR3 contains 15 residues. The germline V gene encodes CDR1 MNHNS and CDR2 SASEGT. After removal of 4 bases from V and 4 bases from J, the junction contained 5 bases not matched to a gene. The CDR3 sequence: CASSVTGGRGNTIYF. CDR3 bases: TGTGCCAGCAGTGTGACAGGGGGACGCGGAAACACCATATATTTT.

This clonotype has more than one count but fewer than ten. The rearrangement joins TRBV5-1 to TRBJ2-3; TRBD2 might be the D (6 bases). This CDR3 has 16 residues. Germline CDR1 and CDR2: SGHRS and YFSETQ. Trimming removed 0 bases from V and 1 base from J, with 12 bases in between. CDR3 protein: CASSLGGRRGTDTQYF. The CDR3 DNA is TGCGCCAGCAGCTTGGGGGGACGGAGGGGCACAGATACGCAGTATTTT.

This clonotype was counted many times. The CDR3 DNA is TGTGCCAGCAGCCAAGCCACAGGAGGGGAGCTGTTTTTT. Translated: CASSQATGGELFF. The chain carries TRBV3-1 and TRBJ2-2; D possibly corresponds to TRBD1 (5 bases). CDR1 LGHDT and CDR2 YNNKEL come from the germline V gene (reference sequence). Trimming cost V 1 base and J 8 bases, with 8 bases left between them. The CDR3 runs 13 residues.